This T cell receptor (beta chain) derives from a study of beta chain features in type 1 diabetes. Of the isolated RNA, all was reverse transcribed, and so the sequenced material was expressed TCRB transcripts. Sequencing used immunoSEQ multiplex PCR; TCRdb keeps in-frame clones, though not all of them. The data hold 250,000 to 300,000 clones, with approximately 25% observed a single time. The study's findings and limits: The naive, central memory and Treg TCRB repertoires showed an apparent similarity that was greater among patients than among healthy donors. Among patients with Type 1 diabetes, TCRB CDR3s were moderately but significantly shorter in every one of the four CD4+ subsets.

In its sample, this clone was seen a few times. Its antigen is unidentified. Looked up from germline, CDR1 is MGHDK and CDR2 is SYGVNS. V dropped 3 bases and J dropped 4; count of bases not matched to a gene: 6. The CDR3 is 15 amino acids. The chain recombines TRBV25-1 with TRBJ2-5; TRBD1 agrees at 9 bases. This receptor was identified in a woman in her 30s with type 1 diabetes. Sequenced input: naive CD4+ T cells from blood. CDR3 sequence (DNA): TGTGCCAGCAGTGAGTGGACAGGGGTAGGAGAGACCCAGTACTTC. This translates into CASSEWTGVGETQYF.